Below, one T cell receptor beta chain is given with its context. These data come from a study of blood T cell repertoires in COVID-19. Germline V gene lookup returns CDR1 WNHNN and CDR2 SYGVQD (reference sequence). V shed 0 bases and J shed 4 bases, with 6 bases lying between them. The CDR3 contains 13 residues. Sequencing used immunoSEQ multiplex PCR; TCRdb keeps in-frame clones, though not all of them. Seen here are hundreds of thousands of clones, about 91% observed once, and the top ten hold 9.5%. Among Cohort 3 donors, those recovered had two negative PCRs, clearance, or symptom resolution. The V call is TRBV10-1, the J call TRBJ1-2; possible D gene TRBD1, 5 bases. The sequencing input was PBMCs or T cells enriched from blood (not recorded which). This TCR was recovered from a woman aged 35 to 49 who had recovered from COVID-19. This CDR3 is CASSESGGYGYTF. As DNA, the CDR3 is TGCGCCAGCAGTGAGTCCGGGGGCTATGGCTACACCTTC.